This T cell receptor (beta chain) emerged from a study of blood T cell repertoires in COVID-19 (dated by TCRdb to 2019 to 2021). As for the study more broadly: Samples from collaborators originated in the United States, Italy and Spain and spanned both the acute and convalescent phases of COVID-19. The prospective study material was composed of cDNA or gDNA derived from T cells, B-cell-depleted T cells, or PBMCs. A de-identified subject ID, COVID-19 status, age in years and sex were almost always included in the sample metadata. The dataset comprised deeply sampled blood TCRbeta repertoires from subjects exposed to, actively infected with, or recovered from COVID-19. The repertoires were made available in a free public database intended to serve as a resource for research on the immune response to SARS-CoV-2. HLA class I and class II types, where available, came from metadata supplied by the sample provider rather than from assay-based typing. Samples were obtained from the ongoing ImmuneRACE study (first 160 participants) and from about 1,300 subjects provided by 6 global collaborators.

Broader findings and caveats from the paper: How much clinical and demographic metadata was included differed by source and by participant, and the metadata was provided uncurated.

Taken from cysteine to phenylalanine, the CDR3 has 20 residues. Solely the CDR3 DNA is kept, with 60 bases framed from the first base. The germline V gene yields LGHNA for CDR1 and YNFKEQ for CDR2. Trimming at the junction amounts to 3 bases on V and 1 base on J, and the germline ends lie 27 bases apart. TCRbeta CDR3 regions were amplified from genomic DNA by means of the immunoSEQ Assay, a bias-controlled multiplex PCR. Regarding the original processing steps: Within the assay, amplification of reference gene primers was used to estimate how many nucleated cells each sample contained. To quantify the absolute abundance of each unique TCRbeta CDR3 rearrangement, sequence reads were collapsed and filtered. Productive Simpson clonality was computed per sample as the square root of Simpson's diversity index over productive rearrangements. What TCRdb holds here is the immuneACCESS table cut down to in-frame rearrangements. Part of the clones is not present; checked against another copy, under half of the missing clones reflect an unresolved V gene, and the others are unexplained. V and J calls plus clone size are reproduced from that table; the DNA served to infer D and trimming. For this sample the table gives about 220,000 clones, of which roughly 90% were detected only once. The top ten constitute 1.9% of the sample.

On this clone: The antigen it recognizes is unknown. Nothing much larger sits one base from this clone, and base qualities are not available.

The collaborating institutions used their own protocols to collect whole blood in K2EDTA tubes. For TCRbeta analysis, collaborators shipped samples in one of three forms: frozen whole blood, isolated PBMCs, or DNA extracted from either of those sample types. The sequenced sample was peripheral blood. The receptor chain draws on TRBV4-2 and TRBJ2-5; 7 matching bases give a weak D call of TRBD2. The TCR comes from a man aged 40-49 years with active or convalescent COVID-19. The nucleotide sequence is TGTGCCAGCAGCCAGATAAGGACTGGGGACACAGCGGGGTTCCAAGAGACCCAGTACTTC. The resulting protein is CASSQIRTGDTAGFQETQYF.